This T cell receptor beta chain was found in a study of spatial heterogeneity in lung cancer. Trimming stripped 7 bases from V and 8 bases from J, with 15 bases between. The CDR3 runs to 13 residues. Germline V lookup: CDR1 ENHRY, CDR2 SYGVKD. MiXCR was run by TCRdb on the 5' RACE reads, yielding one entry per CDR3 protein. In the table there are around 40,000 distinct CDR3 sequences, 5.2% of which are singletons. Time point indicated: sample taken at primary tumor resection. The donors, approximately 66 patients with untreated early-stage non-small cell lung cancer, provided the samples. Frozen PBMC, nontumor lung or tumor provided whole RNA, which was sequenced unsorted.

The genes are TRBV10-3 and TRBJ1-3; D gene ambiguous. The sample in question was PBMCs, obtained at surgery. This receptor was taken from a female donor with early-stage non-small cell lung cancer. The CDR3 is CAITADPEDTIYF. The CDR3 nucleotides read TGTGCCATCACCGCAGACCCCGAAGACACCATATATTTT.